The clone carrying this T cell receptor beta chain has a handful of counts. Its antigen is currently unknown. This sample is drawn from a study of neurological immune-mediated disorders. CDR1 is LGHNT, CDR2 FRNRAP, per germline. Unmatched junction bases numbered 11, after V lost 6 bases and J lost 0 bases. CDR3 length: 18 amino acids. Broader study findings: The study found no CDR3 amino acid sequences shared by expanded clones across subjects, suggesting private repertoires in all groups.

The cDNA was synthesized by 5'RACE incorporating 10-nucleotide random UMIs. TCRdb processed the 5' RACE reads anew with MiXCR; each CDR3 protein has one entry. The sample contains tens of thousands of distinct CDR3 sequences, approximately 3.6% of which appear only once. The chain is built from TRBV12-5 and TRBJ2-6; 7 bases fit TRBD1. The source is a woman aged 40 to 50 with multiple sclerosis. Material: CD4+ T cells from blood. CDR3 region: CASGSGTVVNSGANVLTF. DNA of the CDR3: TGTGCTAGTGGGTCGGGGACAGTCGTCAACTCTGGGGCCAACGTCCTGACTTTC.